The clone carrying this T cell receptor beta chain was detected only once. Here immunoSEQ multiplex PCR was the method, and the copy in TCRdb shows in-frame clones only, minus some. The sample has over 10,000 clones; about 94% are singletons. This sample is drawn from a study of T cell changes during pregnancy in multiple sclerosis. The CDR3 totals 15 residues. Germline-derived CDR1 and CDR2 are MNHNY and SVGAGI (reference sequence). Trimming cost V 2 bases and J 1 base, with 11 bases left between them. The V and J genes are TRBV6-6 and TRBJ1-1, with D uncertain. This sequence was found in a female donor with multiple sclerosis, enrolled in a pregnancy study. This specimen consisted of CD4+ T cells from peripheral blood mononuclear cells, obtained before pregnancy. CDR3 DNA: TGTGCCAGCAGTTACACCCTCGAGGGGAACACTGAAGCTTTCTTT. Translated, it gives CASSYTLEGNTEAFF.